This T cell receptor beta chain was documented in a study of a mutant IDH1 vaccine in newly diagnosed glioma. The assay was immunoSEQ multiplex PCR, and TCRdb's table has in-frame clones only and misses some. The sample records 45,000 to 55,000 clones, over 60% being singletons. V dropped 5 bases and J dropped 1 base, with 16 bases sitting between them. The CDR3 covers 16 residues. Germline loops: CDR1 SEHNR, CDR2 FQNEAQ (reference sequence). In regard to this clone: What it binds is unknown.

Specified time point: week 35, safety follow-up. One vaccine dose held 300 ug of mutant IDH1 20-mer peptide and came with topical imiquimod. Astrocytomas that were new, WHO grade 3 or 4, IDH1-mutant and ATRX-lost were present in the donors. The rearrangement links TRBV7-9 to TRBJ2-3; weak D call: TRBD1 (6 bases). The TCR was taken from a man aged 40-50 years with glioma. The material was PBMCs, obtained from a glioma patient whose treatment included an IDH1 peptide vaccine. CDR3 in amino acids: CASSDKQGVGTDTQYF. CDR3 bases: TGTGCCAGCAGCGATAAACAGGGCGTGGGCACAGATACGCAGTATTTT.